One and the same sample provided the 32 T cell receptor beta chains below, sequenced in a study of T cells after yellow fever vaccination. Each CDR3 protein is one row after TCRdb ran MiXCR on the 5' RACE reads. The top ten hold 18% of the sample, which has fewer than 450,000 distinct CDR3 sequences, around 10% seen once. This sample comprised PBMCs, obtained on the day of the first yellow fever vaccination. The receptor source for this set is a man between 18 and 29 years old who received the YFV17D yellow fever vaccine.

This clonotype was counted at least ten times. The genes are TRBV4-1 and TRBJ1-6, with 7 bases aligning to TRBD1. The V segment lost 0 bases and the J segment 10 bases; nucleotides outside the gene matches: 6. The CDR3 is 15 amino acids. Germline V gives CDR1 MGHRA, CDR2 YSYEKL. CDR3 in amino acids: CASSQESGGDSPLHF. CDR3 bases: TGCGCCAGCAGCCAAGAATCAGGGGGAGACTCACCCCTCCACTTT.

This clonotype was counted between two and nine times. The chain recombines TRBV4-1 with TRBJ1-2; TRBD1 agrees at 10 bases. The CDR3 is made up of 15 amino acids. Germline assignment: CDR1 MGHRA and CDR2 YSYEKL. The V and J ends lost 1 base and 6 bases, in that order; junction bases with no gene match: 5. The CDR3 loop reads CASSQARQGADGYTF. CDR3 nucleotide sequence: TGCGCCAGCAGCCAAGCACGACAGGGGGCAGATGGCTACACCTTC.

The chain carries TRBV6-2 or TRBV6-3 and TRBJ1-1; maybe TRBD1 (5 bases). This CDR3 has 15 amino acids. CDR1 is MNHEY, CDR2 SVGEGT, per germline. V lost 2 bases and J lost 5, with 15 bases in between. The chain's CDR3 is CASSYPGGSWTEAFF. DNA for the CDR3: TGTGCCAGCAGTTACCCGGGGGGAAGTTGGACTGAAGCTTTCTTT.

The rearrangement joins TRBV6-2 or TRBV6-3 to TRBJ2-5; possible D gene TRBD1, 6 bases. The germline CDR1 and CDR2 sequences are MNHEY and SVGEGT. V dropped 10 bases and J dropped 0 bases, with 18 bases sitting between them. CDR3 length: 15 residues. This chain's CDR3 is CATPDRSMYQETQYF. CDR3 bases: TGTGCCACCCCCGACAGGAGCATGTACCAAGAGACCCAGTACTTC.

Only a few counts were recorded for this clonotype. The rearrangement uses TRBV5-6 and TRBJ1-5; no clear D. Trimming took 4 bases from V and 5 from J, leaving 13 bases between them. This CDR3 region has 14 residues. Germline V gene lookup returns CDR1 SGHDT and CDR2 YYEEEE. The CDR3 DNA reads TGTGCCAGCAGCAGACGTGGGGTTTATCAGCCCCAGCATTTT. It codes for CASSRRGVYQPQHF.

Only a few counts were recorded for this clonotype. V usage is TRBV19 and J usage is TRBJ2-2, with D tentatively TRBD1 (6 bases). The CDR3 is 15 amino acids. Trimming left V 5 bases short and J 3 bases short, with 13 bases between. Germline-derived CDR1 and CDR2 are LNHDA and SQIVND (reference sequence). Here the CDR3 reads CASSEQGFDTGELFF. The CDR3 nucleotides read TGTGCCAGTAGTGAACAGGGTTTCGACACCGGGGAGCTGTTTTTT.

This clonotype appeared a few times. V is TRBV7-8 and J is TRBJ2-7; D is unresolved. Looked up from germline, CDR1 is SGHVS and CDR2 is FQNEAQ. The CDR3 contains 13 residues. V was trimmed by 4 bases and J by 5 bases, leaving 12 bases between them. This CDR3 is CASSSFDPDEQYF. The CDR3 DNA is TGTGCCAGCAGCTCATTCGACCCGGACGAGCAGTACTTC.

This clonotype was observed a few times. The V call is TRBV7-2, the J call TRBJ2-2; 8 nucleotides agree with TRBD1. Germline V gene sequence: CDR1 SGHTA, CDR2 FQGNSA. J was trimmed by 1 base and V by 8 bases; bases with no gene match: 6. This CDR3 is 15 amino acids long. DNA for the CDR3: TGTGCCAGCGTACAGGGGGGCTGGAACACCGGGGAGCTGTTTTTT. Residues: CASVQGGWNTGELFF. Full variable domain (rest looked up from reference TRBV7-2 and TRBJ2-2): GAGVSQSPSNKVTEKGKDVELRCDPISGHTALYWYRQSLGQGLEFLIYFQGNSAPDKSGLPSDRFSAERTGGSVSTLTIQRTQQEDSAVYLCASVQGGWNTGELFFGEGSRLTVL.

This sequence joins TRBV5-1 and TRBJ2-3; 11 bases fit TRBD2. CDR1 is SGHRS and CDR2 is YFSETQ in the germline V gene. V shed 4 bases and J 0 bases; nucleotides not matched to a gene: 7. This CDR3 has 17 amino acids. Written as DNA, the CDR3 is TGCGCCAGCAGCATTGGGACTAGCGGTACTAGCACAGATACGCAGTATTTT. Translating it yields CASSIGTSGTSTDTQYF.

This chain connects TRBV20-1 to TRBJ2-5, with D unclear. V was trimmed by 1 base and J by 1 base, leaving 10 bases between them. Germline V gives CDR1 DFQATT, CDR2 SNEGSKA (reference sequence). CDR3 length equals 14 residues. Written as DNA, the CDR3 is TGCAGTGCTAGAGGCCAGCCCCCCCAAGAGACCCAGTACTTC. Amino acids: CSARGQPPQETQYF.

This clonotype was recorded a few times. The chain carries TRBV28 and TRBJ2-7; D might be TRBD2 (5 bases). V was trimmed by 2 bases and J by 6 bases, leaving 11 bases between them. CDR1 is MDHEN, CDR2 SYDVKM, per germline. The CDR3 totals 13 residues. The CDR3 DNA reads TGTGCCAGCAGTTTAGGAGGAGACGGCGAGCAGTACGTC. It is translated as CASSLGGDGEQYV.

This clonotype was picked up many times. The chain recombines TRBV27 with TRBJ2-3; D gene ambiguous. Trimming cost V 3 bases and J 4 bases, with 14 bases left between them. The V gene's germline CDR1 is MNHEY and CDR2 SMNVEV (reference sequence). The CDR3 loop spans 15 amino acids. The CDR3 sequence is CASSFWARRADTQYF. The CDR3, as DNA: TGTGCCAGCAGTTTTTGGGCCAGACGGGCAGATACGCAGTATTTT.

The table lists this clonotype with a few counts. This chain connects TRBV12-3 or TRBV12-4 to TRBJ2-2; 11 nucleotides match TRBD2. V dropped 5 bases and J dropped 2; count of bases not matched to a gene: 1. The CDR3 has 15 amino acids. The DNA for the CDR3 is TGTGCCAGCAGTACTAGCGGGGGAAACACCGGGGAGCTGTTTTTT. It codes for CASSTSGGNTGELFF.

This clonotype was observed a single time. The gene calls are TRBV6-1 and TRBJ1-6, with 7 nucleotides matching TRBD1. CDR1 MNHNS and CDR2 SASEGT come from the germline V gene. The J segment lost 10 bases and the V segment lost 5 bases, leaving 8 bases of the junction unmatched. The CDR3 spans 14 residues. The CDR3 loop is CASSPGQVQSPLHF. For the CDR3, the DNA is TGTGCCAGCAGTCCTGGACAGGTCCAATCACCCCTCCACTTT.

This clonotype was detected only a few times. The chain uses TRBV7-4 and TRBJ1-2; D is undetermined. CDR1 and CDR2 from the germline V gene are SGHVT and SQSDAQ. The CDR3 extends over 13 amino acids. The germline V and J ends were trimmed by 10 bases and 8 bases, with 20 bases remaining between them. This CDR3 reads CAIAAGNARGYTF. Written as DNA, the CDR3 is TGTGCCATCGCCGCCGGGAATGCTAGGGGCTACACCTTC.

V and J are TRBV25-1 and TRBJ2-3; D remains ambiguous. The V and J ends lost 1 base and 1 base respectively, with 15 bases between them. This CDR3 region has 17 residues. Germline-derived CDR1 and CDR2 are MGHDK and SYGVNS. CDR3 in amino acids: CASSEFPVQSGTDTQYF. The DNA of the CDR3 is TGTGCCAGCAGTGAATTCCCAGTTCAATCGGGCACAGATACGCAGTATTTT.

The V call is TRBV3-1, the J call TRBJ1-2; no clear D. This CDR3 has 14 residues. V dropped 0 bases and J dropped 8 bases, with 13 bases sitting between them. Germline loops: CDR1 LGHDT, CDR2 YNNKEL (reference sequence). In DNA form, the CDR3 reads TGTGCCAGCAGCCAAGAAGGGAGGGCTCGGGGCTACACCTTC. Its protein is CASSQEGRARGYTF.

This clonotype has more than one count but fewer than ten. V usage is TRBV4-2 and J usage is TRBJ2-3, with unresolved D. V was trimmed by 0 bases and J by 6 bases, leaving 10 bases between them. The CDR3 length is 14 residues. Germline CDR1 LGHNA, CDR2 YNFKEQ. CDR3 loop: CASSQDKGWDTQYF. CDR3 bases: TGTGCCAGCAGCCAAGATAAAGGCTGGGATACGCAGTATTTT.

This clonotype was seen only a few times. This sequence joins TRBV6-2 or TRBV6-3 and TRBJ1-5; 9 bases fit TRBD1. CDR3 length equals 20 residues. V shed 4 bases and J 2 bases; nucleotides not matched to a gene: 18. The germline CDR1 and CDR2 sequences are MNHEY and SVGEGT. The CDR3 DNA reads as TGTGCCAGCAGTTCCCGTAAGACAGGGGGATCCAGATACGGCAATCAGCCCCAGCATTTT. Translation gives CASSSRKTGGSRYGNQPQHF.

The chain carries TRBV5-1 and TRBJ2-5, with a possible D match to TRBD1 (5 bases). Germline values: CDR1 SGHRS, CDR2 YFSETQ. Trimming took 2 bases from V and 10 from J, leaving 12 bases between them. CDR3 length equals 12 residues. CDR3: CASSFPLGRQYF. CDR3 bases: TGCGCCAGCAGCTTCCCTTTGGGGCGCCAGTACTTC.

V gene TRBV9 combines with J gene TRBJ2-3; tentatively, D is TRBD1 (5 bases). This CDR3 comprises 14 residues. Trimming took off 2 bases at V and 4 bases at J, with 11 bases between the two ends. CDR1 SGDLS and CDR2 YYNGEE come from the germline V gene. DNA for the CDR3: TGTGCCAGCAGCGTTATTCCAGGGCCAGATACGCAGTATTTT. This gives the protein CASSVIPGPDTQYF.

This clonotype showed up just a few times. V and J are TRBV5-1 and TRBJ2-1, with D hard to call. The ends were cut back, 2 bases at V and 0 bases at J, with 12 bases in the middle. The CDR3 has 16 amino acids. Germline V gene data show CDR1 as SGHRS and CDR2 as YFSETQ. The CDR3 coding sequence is TGCGCCAGCAGCTTCGAGCCGCCTAGCTCCTACAATGAGCAGTTCTTC. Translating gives CASSFEPPSSYNEQFF. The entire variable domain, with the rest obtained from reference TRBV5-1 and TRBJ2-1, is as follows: KAGVTQTPRYLIKTRGQQVTLSCSPISGHRSVSWYQQTPGQGLQFLFEYFSETQRNKGNFPGRFSGRQFSNSRSEMNVSTLELGDSALYLCASSFEPPSSYNEQFFGPGTRLTVL.

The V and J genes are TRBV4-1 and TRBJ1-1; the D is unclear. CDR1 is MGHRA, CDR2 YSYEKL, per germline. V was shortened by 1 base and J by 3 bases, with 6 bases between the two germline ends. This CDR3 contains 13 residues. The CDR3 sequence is CASSQVRDTEAFF. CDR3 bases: TGCGCCAGCAGCCAAGTCCGCGACACTGAAGCTTTCTTT.

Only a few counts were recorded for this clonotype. CDR3 residues: CSAGALEETQYF. The CDR3 DNA reads TGCAGTGCCGGGGCGCTAGAAGAGACCCAGTACTTC. The chain recombines TRBV20-1 with TRBJ2-5, with D perhaps given as TRBD1 or TRBD2 (5 bases each). Germline-derived CDR1 and CDR2 are DFQATT and SNEGSKA (reference sequence). There are 12 residues in the CDR3. Trimming stripped 6 bases from V and 3 bases from J, with 11 bases between.

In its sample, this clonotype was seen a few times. The CDR3 DNA follows: TGCAGTGCTAGGACCCTTGGGCTAGACACCCAAGAGACCCAGTACTTC. This translates into CSARTLGLDTQETQYF. The V call is TRBV20-1, the J call TRBJ2-5; no clear D gene. V lost 3 bases and J 1 base, leaving 18 bases between the germline ends. Germline V gene data show CDR1 as DFQATT and CDR2 as SNEGSKA (reference sequence). There are 16 residues in the CDR3.

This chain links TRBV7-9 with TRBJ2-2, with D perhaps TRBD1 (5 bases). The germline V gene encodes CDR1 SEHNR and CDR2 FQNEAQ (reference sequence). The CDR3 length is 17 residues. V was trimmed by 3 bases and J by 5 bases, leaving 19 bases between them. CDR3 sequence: CASSFPPVAGSTGELFF. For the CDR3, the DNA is TGTGCCAGCAGCTTCCCGCCGGTGGCAGGGTCAACCGGGGAGCTGTTTTTT.

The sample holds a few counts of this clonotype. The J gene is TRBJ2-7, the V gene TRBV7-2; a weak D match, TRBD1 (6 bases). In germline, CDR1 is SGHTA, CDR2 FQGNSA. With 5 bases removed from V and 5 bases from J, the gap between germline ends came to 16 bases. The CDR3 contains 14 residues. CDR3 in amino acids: CASSRQVSKDEQYF. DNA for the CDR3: TGTGCCAGCAGCCGACAGGTGTCAAAGGACGAGCAGTACTTC.

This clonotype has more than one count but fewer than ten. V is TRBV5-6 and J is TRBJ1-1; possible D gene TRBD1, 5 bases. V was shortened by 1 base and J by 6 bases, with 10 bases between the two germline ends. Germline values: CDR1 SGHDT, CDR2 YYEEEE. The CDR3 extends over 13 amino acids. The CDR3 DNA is TGTGCCAGCAGCTTGATCAGGGACCCTGAAGCTTTCTTT. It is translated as CASSLIRDPEAFF.

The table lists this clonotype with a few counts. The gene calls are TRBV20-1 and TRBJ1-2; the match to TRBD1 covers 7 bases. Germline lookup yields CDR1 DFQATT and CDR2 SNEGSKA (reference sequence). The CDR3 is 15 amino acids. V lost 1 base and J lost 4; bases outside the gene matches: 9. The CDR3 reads CSARVWDRVRYGYTF. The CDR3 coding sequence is TGCAGTGCTAGAGTTTGGGACAGAGTACGCTATGGCTACACCTTC.

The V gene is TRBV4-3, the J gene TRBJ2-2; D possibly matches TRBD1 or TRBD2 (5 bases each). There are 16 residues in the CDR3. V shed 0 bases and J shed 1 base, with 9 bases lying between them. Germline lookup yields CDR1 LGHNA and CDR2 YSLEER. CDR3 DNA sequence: TGCGCCAGCAGCCAAGATTGGGACCTGAACACCGGGGAGCTGTTTTTT. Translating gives CASSQDWDLNTGELFF.

The CDR3 reads CATSRVQGDEQYV. DNA of the CDR3: TGTGCCACCAGCAGAGTTCAGGGGGACGAGCAGTACGTC. The rearrangement uses TRBV15 and TRBJ2-7, with 7 bases lining up with TRBD1. The V and J ends lost 1 base and 5 bases, in that order; junction bases with no gene match: 2. The CDR3 spans 13 residues. CDR1 LNHNV and CDR2 YYDKDF come from the germline V gene (reference sequence).

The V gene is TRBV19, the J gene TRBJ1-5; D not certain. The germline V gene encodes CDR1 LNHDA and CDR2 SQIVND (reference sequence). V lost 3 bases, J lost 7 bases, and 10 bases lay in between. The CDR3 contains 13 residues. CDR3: CASSIAWEQPQHF. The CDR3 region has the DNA TGTGCCAGTAGTATTGCCTGGGAACAGCCCCAGCATTTT.